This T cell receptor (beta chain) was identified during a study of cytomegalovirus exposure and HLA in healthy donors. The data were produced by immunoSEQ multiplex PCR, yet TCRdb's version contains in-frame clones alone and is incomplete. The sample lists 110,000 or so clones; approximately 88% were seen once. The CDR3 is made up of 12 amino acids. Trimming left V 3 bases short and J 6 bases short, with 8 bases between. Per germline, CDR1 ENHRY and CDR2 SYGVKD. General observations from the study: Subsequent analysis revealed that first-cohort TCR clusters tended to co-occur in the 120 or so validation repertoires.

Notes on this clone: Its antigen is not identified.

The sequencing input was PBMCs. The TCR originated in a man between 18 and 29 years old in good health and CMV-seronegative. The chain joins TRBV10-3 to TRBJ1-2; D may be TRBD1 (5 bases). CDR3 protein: CAISDLGDGYTF. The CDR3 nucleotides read TGTGCCATCAGTGATTTAGGGGATGGCTACACCTTC.